This TCR beta chain was observed in a study of PD-1 blockade in classical Hodgkin lymphoma (TCRdb year 2020). At the level of the whole study: Nivolumab dosing was 3 mg/kg intravenously every 2 weeks, continuing until either disease progression or unacceptable toxicity. To define a peripheral blood immune signature of response to PD-1 blockade in classical Hodgkin lymphoma, the study combined TCR beta sequencing with CyTOF. The paper's findings and limits, for the study overall: The study was restricted to a single clinical trial cohort, and the causes of repertoire differences, possibly disease activity or prior therapy, were left undefined. Lower diversity was observed in patients in whom nivolumab was started less than 1 year after ASCT, and these patients were excluded from later analyses so that confounding by immune reconstitution would be avoided. A significant rise by C4D1 was seen in CD4+ but not CD8+ TCR diversity (p=0.0027 vs p=0.16), with the rise being most apparent in complete responders (p=0.02). Among trial patients, those achieving complete response had baseline diversity similar to that of newly diagnosed patients, while diversity was significantly lower in partial responders and progressors. Baseline TCR diversity was reported to be lower in newly diagnosed patients than in healthy donors and to be lower still in relapsed/refractory patients.

Genomic DNA was extracted with the Qiagen DNeasy kit from unsorted PBMCs and from negatively selected CD4+ and CD8+ fractions. Using primers that anneal to V and J segments, immunoSEQ multiplex PCR amplified the TCR beta CDR3 regions. A synthetic immune receptor repertoire was used to minimize amplification bias, and remaining bias was computationally removed after sequencing. From the authors' description of their analysis: Repertoire diversity was quantified as the Shannon entropy index using custom Python scripts. Unsorted, CD4+ and CD8+ repertoires were examined separately, except in combined analyses, for which CD4+ and CD8+ sequences were merged in silico. A clone counted as expanded when the clone's frequency after treatment rose at least 2-fold relative to C1D1, and clones undetected at baseline were given a pseudocount of 0.5. Clones with 0 or 1 copy at C1D1 were classified as singleton clones, and clones with 2 or more copies were classified as non-singleton clones. Clones expanded in unsorted samples were assigned a CD4+, CD8+ or unknown annotation through matching of protein sequences in sorted samples from the same patient. Wilcoxon tests on paired samples were used to test changes in diversity from C1D1 to C4D1. The table was pulled from immuneACCESS by TCRdb, which kept in-frame rearrangements only. Such tables lose some clones; where checked, under half of the loss comes from unresolved V genes, and the rest has no known cause. The DNA was the basis for D and trimming; V, J and clone size are from that table. Within this sample are about 41,000 clones, with 60% to 80% of them counted one time only. The leading ten clones occupy about 2.7% of the sample.

The CDR3 contains 14 residues, cysteine and phenylalanine counted. This entry keeps only the CDR3 DNA: 42 bases, framed from base 1. The germline ends are 10 bases apart after V is trimmed by 0 bases and J by 7 bases. Based on the germline V gene, the CDR1 and CDR2 sequences are MGHRA and YSYEKL. What the time point label conveys for this sample: cycle 4 day 1 (C4D1), after more than five weeks of nivolumab. Relapse after autologous stem cell transplantation had occurred in all trial patients, and cohorts A, B and C were distinguished by prior brentuximab vedotin exposure. The trial cohort was composed of over 50 patients with relapsed/refractory classical Hodgkin lymphoma, for whom complete response, partial response or progressive disease was recorded as best overall response. Single-agent nivolumab was administered to trial patients in the multi-cohort phase II CheckMate 205 trial. An independent review committee assessed best overall response by applying the 2007 International Working Group response criteria. Trial PBMCs were collected immediately before nivolumab initiation (C1D1) and during therapy at cycle 2 day 1 and cycle 4 day 1. Peripheral blood was collected in 8 mL Vacutainer Cell Preparation Tubes, from which PBMCs were isolated by centrifugation and then cryopreserved.

Of note for this clone: This clone's antigen is unknown. No quality values exist for individual bases; no much larger clone is one base distant.

The source is a human donor with classical Hodgkin lymphoma. The material sequenced was peripheral blood mononuclear cells (PBMCs), taken before the fourth cycle of nivolumab. Recombination connected TRBV4-1 to TRBJ1-5; a confident D gene designation cannot be given. This receptor has the CDR3 CASSQDGGGQPQHF. The nucleotide sequence reads TGCGCCAGCAGCCAAGACGGCGGCGGACAGCCCCAGCATTTT.